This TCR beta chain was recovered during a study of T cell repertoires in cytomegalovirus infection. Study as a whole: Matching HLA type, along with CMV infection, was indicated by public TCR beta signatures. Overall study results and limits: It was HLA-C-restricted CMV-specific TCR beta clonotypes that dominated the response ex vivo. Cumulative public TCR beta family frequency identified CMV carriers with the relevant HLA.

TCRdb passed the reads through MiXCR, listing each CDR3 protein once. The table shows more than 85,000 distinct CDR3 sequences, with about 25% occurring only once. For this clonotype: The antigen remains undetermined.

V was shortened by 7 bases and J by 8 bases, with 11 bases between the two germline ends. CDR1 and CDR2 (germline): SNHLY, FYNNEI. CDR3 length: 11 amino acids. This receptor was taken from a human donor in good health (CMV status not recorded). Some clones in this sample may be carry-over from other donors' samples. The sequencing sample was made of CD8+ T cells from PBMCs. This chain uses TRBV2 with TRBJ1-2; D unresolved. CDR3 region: CASTSAAGYTF. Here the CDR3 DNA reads TGTGCCAGCACCTCAGCCGCGGGCTACACCTTC.